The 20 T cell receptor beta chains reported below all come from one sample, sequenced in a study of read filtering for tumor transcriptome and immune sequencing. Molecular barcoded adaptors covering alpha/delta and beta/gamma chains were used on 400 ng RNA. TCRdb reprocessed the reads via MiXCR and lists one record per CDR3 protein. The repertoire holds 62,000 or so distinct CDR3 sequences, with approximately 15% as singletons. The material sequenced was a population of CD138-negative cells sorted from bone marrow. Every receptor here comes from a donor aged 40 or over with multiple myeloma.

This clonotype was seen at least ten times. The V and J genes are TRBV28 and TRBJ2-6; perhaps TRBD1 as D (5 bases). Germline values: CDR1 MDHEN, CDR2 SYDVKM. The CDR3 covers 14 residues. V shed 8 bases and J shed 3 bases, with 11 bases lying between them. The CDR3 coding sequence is TGTGCCAGCGTAGGGGCTGGTGGGGCCAACGTCCTGACTTTC. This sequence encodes CASVGAGGANVLTF.

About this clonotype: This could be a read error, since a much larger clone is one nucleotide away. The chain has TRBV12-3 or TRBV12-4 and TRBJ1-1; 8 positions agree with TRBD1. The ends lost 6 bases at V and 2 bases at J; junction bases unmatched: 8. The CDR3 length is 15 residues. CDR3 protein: CASSWSGTGNTEAFF. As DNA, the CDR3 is TGTGCCAGCAGCTGGAGCGGGACAGGAAACACTGAAGCTTTCTTT.

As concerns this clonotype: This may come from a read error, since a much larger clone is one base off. The CDR3 is CASSIVGNEQFF. DNA of the CDR3: TGTGCCAGTAGTATAGTAGGGAACGAGCAGTTCTTC. V is TRBV19 and J is TRBJ2-7, with D unresolved. The J call may be incorrect, as the DNA end agrees better with TRBJ2-1. The CDR3 spans 12 residues. Germline loops: CDR1 LNHDA, CDR2 SQIVND (reference sequence).

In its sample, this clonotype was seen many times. Here the CDR3 reads CSVGTGTYEQYF. The DNA of the CDR3 is TGCAGCGTCGGGACAGGGACCTACGAGCAGTACTTC. This chain links TRBV29-1 with TRBJ2-7; 9 nucleotides line up with TRBD1. Germline trimming cut 6 bases from V and 2 bases from J; bases unmatched to any gene: 2. This CDR3 spans 12 amino acids. The germline V gene encodes CDR1 SQVTM and CDR2 ANQGSEA.

In DNA form, the CDR3 reads TGTGCCAGCAGCTTATTCGGGTTAACTAGCGGGAGAGTTGGGGGCACAGATACGCAGTATTTT. This sequence encodes CASSLFGLTSGRVGGTDTQYF. V usage is TRBV7-2 and J usage is TRBJ2-3; 11 nucleotides match TRBD2. This CDR3 has 21 residues. The V gene's germline CDR1 is SGHTA and CDR2 FQGNSA. With 2 bases clipped from V and 1 base from J, the junction kept 17 bases outside the gene matches.

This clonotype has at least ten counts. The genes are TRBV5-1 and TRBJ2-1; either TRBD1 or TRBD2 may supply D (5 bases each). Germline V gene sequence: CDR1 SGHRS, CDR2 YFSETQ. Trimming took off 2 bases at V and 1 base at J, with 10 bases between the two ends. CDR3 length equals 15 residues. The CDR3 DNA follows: TGCGCCAGCAGCTTTACGGGACGATCCTACAATGAGCAGTTCTTC. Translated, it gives CASSFTGRSYNEQFF.

CDR3 amino acids: CARQGSGNQPQHF. Written as DNA, the CDR3 is TGTGCCAGACAGGGCAGCGGCAATCAGCCCCAGCATTTT. The V and J genes are TRBV28 and TRBJ1-5; D perhaps matches TRBD1 (6 bases). Germline V gene sequence: CDR1 MDHEN, CDR2 SYDVKM. Trimming cost V 9 bases and J 2 bases, with 11 bases left between them. CDR3 length equals 13 residues.

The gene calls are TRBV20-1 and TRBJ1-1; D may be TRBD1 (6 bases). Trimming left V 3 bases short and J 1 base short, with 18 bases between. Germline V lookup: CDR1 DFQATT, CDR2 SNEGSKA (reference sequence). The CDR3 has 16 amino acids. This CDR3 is CSARSRGRGANTEAFF. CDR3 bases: TGCAGTGCTAGGTCGCGAGGCAGGGGAGCGAACACTGAAGCTTTCTTT.

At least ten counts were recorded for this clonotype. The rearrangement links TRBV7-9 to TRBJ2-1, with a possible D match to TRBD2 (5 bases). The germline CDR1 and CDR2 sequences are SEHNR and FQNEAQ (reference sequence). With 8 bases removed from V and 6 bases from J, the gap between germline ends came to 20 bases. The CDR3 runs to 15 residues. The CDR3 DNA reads TGTGCCAGCTCCCTCGGGGATACGATTGGCAATGAGCAGTTCTTC. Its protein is CASSLGDTIGNEQFF.

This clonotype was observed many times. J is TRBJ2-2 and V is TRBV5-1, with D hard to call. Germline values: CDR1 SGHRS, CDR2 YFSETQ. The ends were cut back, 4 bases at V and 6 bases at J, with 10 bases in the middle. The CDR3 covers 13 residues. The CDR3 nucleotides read TGCGCCAGCAGCGCCGTGAGTTCCGGGGAGCTGTTTTTT. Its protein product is CASSAVSSGELFF.

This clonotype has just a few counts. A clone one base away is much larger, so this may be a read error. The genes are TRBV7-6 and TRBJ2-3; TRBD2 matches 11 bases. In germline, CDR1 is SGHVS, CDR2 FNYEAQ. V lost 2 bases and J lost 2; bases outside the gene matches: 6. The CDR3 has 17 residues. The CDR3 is CASSLPVAGGLTDTQYF. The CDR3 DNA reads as TGTGCCAGCAGCTTACCCGTAGCGGGAGGGCTCACAGATACGCAGTATTTT.

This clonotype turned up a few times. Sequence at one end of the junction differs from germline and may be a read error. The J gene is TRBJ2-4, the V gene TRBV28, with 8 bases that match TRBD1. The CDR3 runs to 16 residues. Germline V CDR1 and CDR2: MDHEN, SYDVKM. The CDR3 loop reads CASSSSGGATKNIQYF. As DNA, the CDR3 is TGCGCCAGCAGTTCCTCAGGGGGCGCGACCAAAAACATTCAGTACTTC.

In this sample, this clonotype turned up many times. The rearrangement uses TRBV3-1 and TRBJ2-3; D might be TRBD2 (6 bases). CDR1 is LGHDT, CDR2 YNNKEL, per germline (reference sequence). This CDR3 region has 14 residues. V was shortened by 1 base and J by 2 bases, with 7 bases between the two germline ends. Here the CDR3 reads CASSQGGATDTQYF. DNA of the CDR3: TGTGCCAGCAGCCAAGGCGGGGCCACAGATACGCAGTATTTT.

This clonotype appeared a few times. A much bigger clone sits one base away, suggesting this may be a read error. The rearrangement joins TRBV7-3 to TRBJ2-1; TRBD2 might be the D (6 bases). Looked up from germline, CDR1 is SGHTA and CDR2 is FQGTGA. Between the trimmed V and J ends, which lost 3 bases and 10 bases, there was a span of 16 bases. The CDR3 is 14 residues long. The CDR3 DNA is TGTGCCAGCAGCTTGGGGGGTCGGATCCGGGAGCAGTTCTTC. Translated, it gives CASSLGGRIREQFF.

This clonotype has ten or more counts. This chain's CDR3 is CASSGTDSYEQYF. The CDR3 coding sequence is TGTGCCAGTAGCGGGACGGACTCCTACGAGCAGTACTTC. V gene TRBV19 combines with J gene TRBJ2-7; D assignment may be TRBD1 or TRBD2 (5 bases each). The CDR3 sequence is 13 residues long. Germline V gene sequence: CDR1 LNHDA, CDR2 SQIVND (reference sequence). The V and J ends lost 6 bases and 0 bases respectively, with 9 bases between them.

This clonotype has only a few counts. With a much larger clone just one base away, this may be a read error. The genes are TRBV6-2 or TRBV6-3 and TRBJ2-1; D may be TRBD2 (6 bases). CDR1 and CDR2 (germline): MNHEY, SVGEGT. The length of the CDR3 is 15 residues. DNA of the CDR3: TGTGCCGGCAGTAACCGGGACTGGACCAACAATGAGCAGTTCTTC. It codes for CAGSNRDWTNNEQFF.

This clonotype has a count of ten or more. The CDR3 is CASSPPGPGLEIYEQYF. The CDR3 DNA is TGTGCCAGCAGTCCCCCCGGGCCGGGACTCGAGATCTACGAGCAGTACTTC. The chain carries TRBV27 and TRBJ2-7, with a possible D match to TRBD2 (6 bases). Germline V CDR1 and CDR2: MNHEY, SMNVEV (reference sequence). This CDR3 spans 17 amino acids. V was trimmed by 5 bases and J by 3 bases, leaving 23 bases between them.

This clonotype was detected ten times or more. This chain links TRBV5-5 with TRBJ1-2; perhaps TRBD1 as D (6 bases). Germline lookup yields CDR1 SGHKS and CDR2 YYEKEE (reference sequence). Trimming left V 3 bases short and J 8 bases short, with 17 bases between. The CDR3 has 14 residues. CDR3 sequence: CASSSVSGARGYTF. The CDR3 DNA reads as TGTGCCAGCAGCTCCGTCTCGGGGGCGCGAGGCTACACCTTC.

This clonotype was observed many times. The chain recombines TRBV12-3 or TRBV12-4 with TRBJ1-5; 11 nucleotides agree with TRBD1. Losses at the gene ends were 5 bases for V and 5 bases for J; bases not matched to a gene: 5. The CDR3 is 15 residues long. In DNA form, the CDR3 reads TGTGCCAGCAGTGGGACAGGGGGTGGTCATCAGCCCCAGCATTTT. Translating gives CASSGTGGGHQPQHF.

The CDR3 region has the DNA TGTGCCAGCAGCGCGCAGGGGACGGAACCTAGAGGGACTGAAGCTTTCTTT. This gives the protein CASSAQGTEPRGTEAFF. V usage is TRBV21-1 and J usage is TRBJ1-1; TRBD1, as called in the table, went unchecked against the DNA. TRBV21-1 is marked as a pseudogene. This CDR3 region has 17 residues.